This T cell receptor beta chain was observed in a study of control samples from healthy donors and cancer patients. Clones were sequenced by immunoSEQ multiplex PCR, and TCRdb holds only the in-frame ones, with some missing. The table lists 55,000 to 65,000 clones, around 87% of them singletons. Germline loops: CDR1 SGDLS, CDR2 YYNGEE. This CDR3 region has 17 residues. The V end was cut by 4 bases, the J end by 1 base, with 20 bases between. The chain employs TRBV9 and TRBJ1-1; maybe TRBD1 (5 bases). This TCR came from a woman aged 55-69 years with lung cancer. Sequenced input: PBMCs. The CDR3 is CASSLNGGGLTNTEAFF. CDR3 DNA sequence: TGTGCCAGCAGCCTTAATGGTGGGGGGTTGACGAACACTGAAGCTTTCTTT.